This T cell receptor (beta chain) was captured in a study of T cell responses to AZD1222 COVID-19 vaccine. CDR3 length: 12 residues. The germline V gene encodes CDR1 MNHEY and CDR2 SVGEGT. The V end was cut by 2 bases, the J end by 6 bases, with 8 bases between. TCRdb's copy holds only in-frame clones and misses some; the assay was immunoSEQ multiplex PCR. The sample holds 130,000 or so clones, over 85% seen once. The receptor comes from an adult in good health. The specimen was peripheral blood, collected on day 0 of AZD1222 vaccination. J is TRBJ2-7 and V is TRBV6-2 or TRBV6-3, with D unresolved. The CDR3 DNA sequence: TGTGCCAGCAGTTACGGACCGATCGAGCAGTACTTC. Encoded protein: CASSYGPIEQYF.